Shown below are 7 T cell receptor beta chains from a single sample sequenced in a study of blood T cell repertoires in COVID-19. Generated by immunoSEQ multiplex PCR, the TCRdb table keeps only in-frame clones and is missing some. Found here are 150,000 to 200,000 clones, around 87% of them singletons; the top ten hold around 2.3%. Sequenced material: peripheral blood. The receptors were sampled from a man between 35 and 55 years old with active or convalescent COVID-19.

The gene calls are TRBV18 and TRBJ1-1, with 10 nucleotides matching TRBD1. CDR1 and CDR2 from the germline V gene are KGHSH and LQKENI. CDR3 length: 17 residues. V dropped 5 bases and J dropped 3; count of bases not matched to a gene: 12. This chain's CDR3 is CASSTLRQGAFDTEAFF. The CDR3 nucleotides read TGTGCCAGCTCAACCTTAAGACAGGGGGCTTTCGACACTGAAGCTTTCTTT.

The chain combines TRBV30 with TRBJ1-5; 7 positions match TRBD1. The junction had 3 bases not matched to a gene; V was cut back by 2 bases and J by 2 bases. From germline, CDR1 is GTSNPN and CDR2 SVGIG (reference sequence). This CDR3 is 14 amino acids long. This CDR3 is CAWSPGGRNQPQHF. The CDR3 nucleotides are TGTGCCTGGAGTCCAGGGGGACGCAATCAGCCCCAGCATTTT.

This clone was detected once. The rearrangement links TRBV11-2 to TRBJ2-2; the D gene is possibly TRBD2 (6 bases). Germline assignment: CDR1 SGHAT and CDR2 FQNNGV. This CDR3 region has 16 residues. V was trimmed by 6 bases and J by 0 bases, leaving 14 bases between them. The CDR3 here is CASRRLRGSNTGELFF. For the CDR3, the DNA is TGTGCCAGCAGACGATTGCGGGGTTCGAACACCGGGGAGCTGTTTTTT.

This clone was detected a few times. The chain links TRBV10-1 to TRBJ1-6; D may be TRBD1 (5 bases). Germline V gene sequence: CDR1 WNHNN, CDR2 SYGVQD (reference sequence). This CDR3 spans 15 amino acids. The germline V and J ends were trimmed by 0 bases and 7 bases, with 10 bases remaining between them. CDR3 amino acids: CASSESGQGNSPLHF. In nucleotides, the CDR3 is TGCGCCAGCAGTGAGTCGGGGCAAGGGAATTCACCCCTCCACTTT.

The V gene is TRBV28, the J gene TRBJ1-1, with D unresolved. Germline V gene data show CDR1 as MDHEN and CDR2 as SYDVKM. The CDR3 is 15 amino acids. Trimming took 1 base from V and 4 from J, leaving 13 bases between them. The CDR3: CASSLSLGGFTEAFF. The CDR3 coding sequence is TGTGCCAGCAGTTTATCCCTTGGAGGATTCACTGAAGCTTTCTTT.

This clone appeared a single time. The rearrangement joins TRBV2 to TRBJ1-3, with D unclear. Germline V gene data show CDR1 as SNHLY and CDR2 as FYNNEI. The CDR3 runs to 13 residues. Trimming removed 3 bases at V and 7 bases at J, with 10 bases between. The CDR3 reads CASSDQKRNTIYF. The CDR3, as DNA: TGTGCCAGCAGTGACCAAAAGAGGAACACCATATATTTT.

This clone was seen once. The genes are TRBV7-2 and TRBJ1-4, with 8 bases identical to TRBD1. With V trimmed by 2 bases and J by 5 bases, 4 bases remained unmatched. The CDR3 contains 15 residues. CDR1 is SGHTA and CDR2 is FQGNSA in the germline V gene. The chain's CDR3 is CASSLSGGANEKLFF. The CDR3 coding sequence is TGTGCCAGCAGCTTATCAGGGGGCGCAAATGAAAAACTGTTTTTT.